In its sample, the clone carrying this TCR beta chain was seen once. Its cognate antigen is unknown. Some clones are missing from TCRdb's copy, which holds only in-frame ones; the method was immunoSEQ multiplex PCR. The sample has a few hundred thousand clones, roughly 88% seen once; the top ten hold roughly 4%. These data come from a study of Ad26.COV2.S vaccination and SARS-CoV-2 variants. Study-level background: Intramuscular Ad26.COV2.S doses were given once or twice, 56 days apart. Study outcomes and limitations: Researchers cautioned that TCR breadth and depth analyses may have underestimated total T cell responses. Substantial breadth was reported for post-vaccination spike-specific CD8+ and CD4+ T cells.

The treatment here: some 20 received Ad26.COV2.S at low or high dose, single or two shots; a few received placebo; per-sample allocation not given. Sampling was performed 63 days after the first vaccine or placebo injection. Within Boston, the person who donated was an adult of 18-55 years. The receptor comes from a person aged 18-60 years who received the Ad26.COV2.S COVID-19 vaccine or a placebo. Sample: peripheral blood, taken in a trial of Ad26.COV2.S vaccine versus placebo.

The CDR3 bases are TGCGCCAGCAGCCGCACACTTAACAGGGGGACGGGCACTGAAGCTTTCTTT. The encoded protein is CASSRTLNRGTGTEAFF. V and J are TRBV4-3 and TRBJ1-1, with 8 bases identical to TRBD1. CDR3 length: 17 residues. J gave up 4 bases and V 4 bases, and 14 bases lay outside the gene matches. CDR1 LGHNA and CDR2 YSLEER come from the germline V gene.